Listed below are T cell receptor beta chains from one sample, sequenced in a study of cytomegalovirus exposure and HLA in healthy donors. The data were produced by immunoSEQ multiplex PCR, yet TCRdb's version contains in-frame clones alone and is incomplete. This table has approximately 100,000 clones, around 77% appearing once. Sequences were obtained from PBMCs. The source is a man aged 35-49 years in good health and CMV-seropositive. Both conserved end residues are part of each CDR3. The D gene is left open where the match is weak. Clone size is not always given. Where it is, it says once, few, many or a class for expanded clones.

d_gene | j_gene | abundance | v_gene | CDR3aa | CDR3nt
- | TRBJ1-3 | - | TRBV7-9 | CSSSSGLYDTIYF | TGTTCCAGCAGCTCGGGACTCTACGACACCATATATTTT
- | TRBJ1-1 | - | TRBV18 | CASSPRRSTENMNTEAFF | TGTGCCAGCTCACCACGTCGCAGCACAGAAAATATGAACACTGAAGCTTTCTTT
TRBD1 | TRBJ1-3 | - | TRBV4-1 | CASSQDGTGAGNTIYF | TGCGCCAGCAGCCAAGATGGGACAGGGGCGGGAAACACCATATATTTT
- | TRBJ1-6 | few | TRBV5-1 | CASSLGQGGSIYNSPLHF | TGCGCCAGCAGCTTGGGGCAGGGTGGATCGATCTATAATTCACCCCTCCACTTT
- | TRBJ1-1 | - | TRBV6-5 | CASLPRSSNTEAFF | TGTGCCAGCCTCCCCCGGTCCTCGAACACTGAAGCTTTCTTT
TRBD2 | TRBJ2-3 | - | TRBV6-4 | CASSVRLAGGSDTQYF | TGTGCCAGCAGTGTTCGACTAGCGGGGGGGTCTGATACGCAGTATTTT
TRBD1 | TRBJ2-6 | - | TRBV4-1 | CATSETGVFSQLAGANVLTF | TGCGCCACCTCGGAGACAGGGGTTTTTTCTCAGTTAGCTGGGGCCAACGTCCTGACTTTC
- | TRBJ2-7 | few | TRBV4-3 | CASSQGAASNDEQYF | TGCGCCAGCAGCCAAGGGGCTGCTTCCAACGACGAGCAGTACTTC
- | TRBJ2-3 | - | TRBV5-1 | CASSLGWSSGTTDTQYF | TGCGCCAGCAGCTTGGGGTGGTCGAGCGGCACAACAGATACGCAGTATTTT
TRBD1 | TRBJ1-1 | - | TRBV5-1 | CASSSRDRDLNTEAFF | TGCGCCAGCAGCTCCCGGGACAGGGACTTGAACACTGAAGCTTTCTTT
- | TRBJ1-6 | - | TRBV9 | CASSASQQDYNSPLHF | TGTGCCAGCAGCGCCTCTCAGCAGGACTATAATTCACCCCTCCACTTT
- | TRBJ2-4 | - | TRBV6-5 | CASSYSTVAKNIQYF | TGTGCCAGCAGTTACTCGACAGTAGCCAAAAACATTCAGTACTTC
TRBD1 | TRBJ1-6 | - | TRBV19 | CASSTGDREPLRGGSPLHF | TGTGCCAGTAGTACCGGGGACAGGGAGCCGCTAAGGGGTGGTTCACCCCTCCACTTT
TRBD2 | TRBJ2-3 | - | TRBV11-3 | CASSPSGAAGQYF | TGTGCCAGCAGCCCTAGCGGGGCCGCCGGGCAGTATTTT
- | TRBJ2-7 | - | TRBV11-3 | CASSLAGSEQYF | TGTGCCAGCAGCTTAGCCGGGTCCGAGCAGTACTTC
TRBD1 | TRBJ1-5 | - | TRBV19 | CASSSGTGAWGPQHF | TGTGCCAGTAGTAGCGGGACAGGGGCCTGGGGGCCCCAGCATTTT
- | TRBJ1-5 | - | TRBV6-5 | CASSYSGGNQPQHF | TGTGCCAGCAGTTACTCAGGGGGCAATCAGCCCCAGCATTTT
- | TRBJ1-5 | few | TRBV18 | CASSPRSGGGQPQHF | TGTGCCAGCTCACCAAGGTCGGGGGGCGGACAGCCCCAGCATTTT
- | TRBJ2-2 | - | TRBV29-1 | CSVVLGGGYTGELFF | TGCAGCGTTGTTCTGGGGGGAGGTTACACCGGGGAGCTGTTTTTT
TRBD1 | TRBJ2-7 | - | TRBV28 | CASSLWGGTGGYEQYF | TGTGCCAGCAGTTTATGGGGGGGGACAGGGGGGTACGAGCAGTACTTC
- | TRBJ1-2 | - | TRBV7-8 | CASSLGGGYTF | TGTGCCAGCAGCCTAGGTGGCGGCTACACCTTC
- | TRBJ2-7 | - | TRBV5-1 | CASTTGRFSSGQEQYF | TGCGCCAGTACGACAGGGAGGTTCTCAAGTGGCCAGGAGCAGTACTTC
TRBD1 | TRBJ1-1 | - | TRBV2 | CASTLTGGWTEAFF | TGTGCCAGCACCCTGACAGGGGGTTGGACTGAAGCTTTCTTT
- | TRBJ2-7 | - | TRBV2 | CASRRQGGVNEQYF | TGTGCCAGCAGAAGACAGGGAGGAGTAAACGAGCAGTACTTC
TRBD1 | TRBJ2-7 | - | TRBV9 | CASSPGTGAYEQYF | TGTGCCAGCAGCCCCGGGACAGGGGCCTACGAGCAGTACTTC
- | TRBJ1-2 | few | TRBV4-3 | CASSQGRSDYGYTF | TGCGCCAGCAGCCAAGGTCGGTCCGACTATGGCTACACCTTC
- | TRBJ1-3 | few | TRBV7-9 | CSSSSVGRDFGNTIYF | TGTTCCAGCAGCTCAGTTGGCAGGGACTTTGGAAACACCATATATTTT
- | TRBJ2-3 | - | TRBV7-6 | CASSLSVLSTDTQYF | TGTGCCAGCAGCTTATCTGTCCTTAGCACAGATACGCAGTATTTT
- | TRBJ2-7 | - | TRBV4-2 | CASSQGAADTYYEQYF | TGTGCCAGCAGCCAAGGCGCCGCGGACACCTACTACGAGCAGTACTTC
TRBD1 | TRBJ1-5 | - | TRBV2 | CASSPGTGIQPQHF | TGTGCCAGCAGTCCTGGGACAGGGATTCAGCCCCAGCATTTT
- | TRBJ2-1 | - | TRBV6-5 | CASSPVGDEQFF | TGTGCCAGCTCTCCGGTCGGGGATGAGCAGTTCTTC
- | TRBJ1-4 | - | TRBV6-1 | CASSETVNEKLFF | TGTGCCAGCAGTGAGACAGTTAATGAAAAACTGTTTTTT
TRBD1 | TRBJ1-5 | - | TRBV28 | CASSKTGGANQPQHF | TGTGCCAGCAGCAAGACAGGGGGCGCGAATCAGCCCCAGCATTTT
- | TRBJ2-1 | - | TRBV15 | CATSREWGGGGEQFF | TGTGCCACCAGCAGAGAGTGGGGGGGCGGCGGTGAGCAGTTCTTC
- | TRBJ1-1 | - | TRBV7-3 | CASSLPGKEGNTEAFF | TGTGCCAGCAGCTTACCAGGGAAGGAGGGAAACACTGAAGCTTTCTTT
- | TRBJ1-6 | - | TRBV9 | CASSARQNSPLHF | TGTGCCAGCAGCGCCCGACAGAATTCACCCCTCCACTTT
- | TRBJ2-1 | - | TRBV5-1 | CASSYDMTSYNEQFF | TGCGCCAGCAGCTACGACATGACCTCCTACAATGAGCAGTTCTTC
TRBD2 | TRBJ2-7 | - | TRBV7-2 | CASSLSSGVREQYF | TGTGCCAGCAGCCTCTCTAGCGGGGTAAGGGAGCAGTACTTC
- | TRBJ1-1 | - | TRBV14 | CASSQYEGAFIF | TGTGCCAGCAGCCAATACGAGGGCGCTTTCATCTTT
- | TRBJ2-3 | - | TRBV12-5 | CASGLGGGGSTDTQYF | TGTGCTAGTGGTTTGGGCGGGGGCGGCAGCACAGATACGCAGTATTTT
- | TRBJ2-7 | - | TRBV18 | CASSPGLDRTYEQYF | TGTGCCAGCTCCCCAGGTCTGGACAGAACCTACGAGCAGTACTTC
TRBD1 | TRBJ2-2 | - | TRBV5-1 | CASSVLGGANTGELFF | TGCGCCAGCAGCGTACTAGGGGGCGCGAACACCGGGGAGCTGTTTTTT
TRBD1 | TRBJ2-5 | once | TRBV5-4 | CASRYRDSQETQYF | TGTGCCAGCAGATACCGGGACAGTCAAGAGACCCAGTACTTC
TRBD1 | TRBJ2-2 | medium-sized | TRBV11-3 | CASSDYRGSGELFF | TGTGCCAGCAGCGATTACAGGGGGAGCGGGGAGCTGTTTTTT
TRBD2 | TRBJ2-3 | - | TRBV7-3 | CASSPGLAASTDTQYF | TGTGCCAGCAGCCCCGGACTAGCGGCTAGCACAGATACGCAGTATTTT
- | TRBJ1-4 | - | TRBV6-6 | CASSYGRNEKLFF | TGTGCCAGCAGTTACGGGAGAAATGAAAAACTGTTTTTT
TRBD1 | TRBJ2-1 | - | TRBV18 | CASSGTATLNEQFF | TGTGCCAGCTCAGGGACAGCCACCTTAAATGAGCAGTTCTTC
- | TRBJ2-2 | - | TRBV9 | CASSVLGLVNTGELFF | TGTGCCAGCAGCGTTCTGGGGCTAGTAAACACCGGGGAGCTGTTTTTT
- | TRBJ2-2 | - | TRBV7-6 | CASSRRGGENTGELFF | TGTGCCAGCAGCCGTAGAGGGGGGGAGAACACCGGGGAGCTGTTTTTT
TRBD1 | TRBJ1-1 | - | TRBV5-6 | CASSLGSRGQRNTEAFF | TGTGCCAGCAGCTTGGGGTCGAGGGGGCAACGGAACACTGAAGCTTTCTTT